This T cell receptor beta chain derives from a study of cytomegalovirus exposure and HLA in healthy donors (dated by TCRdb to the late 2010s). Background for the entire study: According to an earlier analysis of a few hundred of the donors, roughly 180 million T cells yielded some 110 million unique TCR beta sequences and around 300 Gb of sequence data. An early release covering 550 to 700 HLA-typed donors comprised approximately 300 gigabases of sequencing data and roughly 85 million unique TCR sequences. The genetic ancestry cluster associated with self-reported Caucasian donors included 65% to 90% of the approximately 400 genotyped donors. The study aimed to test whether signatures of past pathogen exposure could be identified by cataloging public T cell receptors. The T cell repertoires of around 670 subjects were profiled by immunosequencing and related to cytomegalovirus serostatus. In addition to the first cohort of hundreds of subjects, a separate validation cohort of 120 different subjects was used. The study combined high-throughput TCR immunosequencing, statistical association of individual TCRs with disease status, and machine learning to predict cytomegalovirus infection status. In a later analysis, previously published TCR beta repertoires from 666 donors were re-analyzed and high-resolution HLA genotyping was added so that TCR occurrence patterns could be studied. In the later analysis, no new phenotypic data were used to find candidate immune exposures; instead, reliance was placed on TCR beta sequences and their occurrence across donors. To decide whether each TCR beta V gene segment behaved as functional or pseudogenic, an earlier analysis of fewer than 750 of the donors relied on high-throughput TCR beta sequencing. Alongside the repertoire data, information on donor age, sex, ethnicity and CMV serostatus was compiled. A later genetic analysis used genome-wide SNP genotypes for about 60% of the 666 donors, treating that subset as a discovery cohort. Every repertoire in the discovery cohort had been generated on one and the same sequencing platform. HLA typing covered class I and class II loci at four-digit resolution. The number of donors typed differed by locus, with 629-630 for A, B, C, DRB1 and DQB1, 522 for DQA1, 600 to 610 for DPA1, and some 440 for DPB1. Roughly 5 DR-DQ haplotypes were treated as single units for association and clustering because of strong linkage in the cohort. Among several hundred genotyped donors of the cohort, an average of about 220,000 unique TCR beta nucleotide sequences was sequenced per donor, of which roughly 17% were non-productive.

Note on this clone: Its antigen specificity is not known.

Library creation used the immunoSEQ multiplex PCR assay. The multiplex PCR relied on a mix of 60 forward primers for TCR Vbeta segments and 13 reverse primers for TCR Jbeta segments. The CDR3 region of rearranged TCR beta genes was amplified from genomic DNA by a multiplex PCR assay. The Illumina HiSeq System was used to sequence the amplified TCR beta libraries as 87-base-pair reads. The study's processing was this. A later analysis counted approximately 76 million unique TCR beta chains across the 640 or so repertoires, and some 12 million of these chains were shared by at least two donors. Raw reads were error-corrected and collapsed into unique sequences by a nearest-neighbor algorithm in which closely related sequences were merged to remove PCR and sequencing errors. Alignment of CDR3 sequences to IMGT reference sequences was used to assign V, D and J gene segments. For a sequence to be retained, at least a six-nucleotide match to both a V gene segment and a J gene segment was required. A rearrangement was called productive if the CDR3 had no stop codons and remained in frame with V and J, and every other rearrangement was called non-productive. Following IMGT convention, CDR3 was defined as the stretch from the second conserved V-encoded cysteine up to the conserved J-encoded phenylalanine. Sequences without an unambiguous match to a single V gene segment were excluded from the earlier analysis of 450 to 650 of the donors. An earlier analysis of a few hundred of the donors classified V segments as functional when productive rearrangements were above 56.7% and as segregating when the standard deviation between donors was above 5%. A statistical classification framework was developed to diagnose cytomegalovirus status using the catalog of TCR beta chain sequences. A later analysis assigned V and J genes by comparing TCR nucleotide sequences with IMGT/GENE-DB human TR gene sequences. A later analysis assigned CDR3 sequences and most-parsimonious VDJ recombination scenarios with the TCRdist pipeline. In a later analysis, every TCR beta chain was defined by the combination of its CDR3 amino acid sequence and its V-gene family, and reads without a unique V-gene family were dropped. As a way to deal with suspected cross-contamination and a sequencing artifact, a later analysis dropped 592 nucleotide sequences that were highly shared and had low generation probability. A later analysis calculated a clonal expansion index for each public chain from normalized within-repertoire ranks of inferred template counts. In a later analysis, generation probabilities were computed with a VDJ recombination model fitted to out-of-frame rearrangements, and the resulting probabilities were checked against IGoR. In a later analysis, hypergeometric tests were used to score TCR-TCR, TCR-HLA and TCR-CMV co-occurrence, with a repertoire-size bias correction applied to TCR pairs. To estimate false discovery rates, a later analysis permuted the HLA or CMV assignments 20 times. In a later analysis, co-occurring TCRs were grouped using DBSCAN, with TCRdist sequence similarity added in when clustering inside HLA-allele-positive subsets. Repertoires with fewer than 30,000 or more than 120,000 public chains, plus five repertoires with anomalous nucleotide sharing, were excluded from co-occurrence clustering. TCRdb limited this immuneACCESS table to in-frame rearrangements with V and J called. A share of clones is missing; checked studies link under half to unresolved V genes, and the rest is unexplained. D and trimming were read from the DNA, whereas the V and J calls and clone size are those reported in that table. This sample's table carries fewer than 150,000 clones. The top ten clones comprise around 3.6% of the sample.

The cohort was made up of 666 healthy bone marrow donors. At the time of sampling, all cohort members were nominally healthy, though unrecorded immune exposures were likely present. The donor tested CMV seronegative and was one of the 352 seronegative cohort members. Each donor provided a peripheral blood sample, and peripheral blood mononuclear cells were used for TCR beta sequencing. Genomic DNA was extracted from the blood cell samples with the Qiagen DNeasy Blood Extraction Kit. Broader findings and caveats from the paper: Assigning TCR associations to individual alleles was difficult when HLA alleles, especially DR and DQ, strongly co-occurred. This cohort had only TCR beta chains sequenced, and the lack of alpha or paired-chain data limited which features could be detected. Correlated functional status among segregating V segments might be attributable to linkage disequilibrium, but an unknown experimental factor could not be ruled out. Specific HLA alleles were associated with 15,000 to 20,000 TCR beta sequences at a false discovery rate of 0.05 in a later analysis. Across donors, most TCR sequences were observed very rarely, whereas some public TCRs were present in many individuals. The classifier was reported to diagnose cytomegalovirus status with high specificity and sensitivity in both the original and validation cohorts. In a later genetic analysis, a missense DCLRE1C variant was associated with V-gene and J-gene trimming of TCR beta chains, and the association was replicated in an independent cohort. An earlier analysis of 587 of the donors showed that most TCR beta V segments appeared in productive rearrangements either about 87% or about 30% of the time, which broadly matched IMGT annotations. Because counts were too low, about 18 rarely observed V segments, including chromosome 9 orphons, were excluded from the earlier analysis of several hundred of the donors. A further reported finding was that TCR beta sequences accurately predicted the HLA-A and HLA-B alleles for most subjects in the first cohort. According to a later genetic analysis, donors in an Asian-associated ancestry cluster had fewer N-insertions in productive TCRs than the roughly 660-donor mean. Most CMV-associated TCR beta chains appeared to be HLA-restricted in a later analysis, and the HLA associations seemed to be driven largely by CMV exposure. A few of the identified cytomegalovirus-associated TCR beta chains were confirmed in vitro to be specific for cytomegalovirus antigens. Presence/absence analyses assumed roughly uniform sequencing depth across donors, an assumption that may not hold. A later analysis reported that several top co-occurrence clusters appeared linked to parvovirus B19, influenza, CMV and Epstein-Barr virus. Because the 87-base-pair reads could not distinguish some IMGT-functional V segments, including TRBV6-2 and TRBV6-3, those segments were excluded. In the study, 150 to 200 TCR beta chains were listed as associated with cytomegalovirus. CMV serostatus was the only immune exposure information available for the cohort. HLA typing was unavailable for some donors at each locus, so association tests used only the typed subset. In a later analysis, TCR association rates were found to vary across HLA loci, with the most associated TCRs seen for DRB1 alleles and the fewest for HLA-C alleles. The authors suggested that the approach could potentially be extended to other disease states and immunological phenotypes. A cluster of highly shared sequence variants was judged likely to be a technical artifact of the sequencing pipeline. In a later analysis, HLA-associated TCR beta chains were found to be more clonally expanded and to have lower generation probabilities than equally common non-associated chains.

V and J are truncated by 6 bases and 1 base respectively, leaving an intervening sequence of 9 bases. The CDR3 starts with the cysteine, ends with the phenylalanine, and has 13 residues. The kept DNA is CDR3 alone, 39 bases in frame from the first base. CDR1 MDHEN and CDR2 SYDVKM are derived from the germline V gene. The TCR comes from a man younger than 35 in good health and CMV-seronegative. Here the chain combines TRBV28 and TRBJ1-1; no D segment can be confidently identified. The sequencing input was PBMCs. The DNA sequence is TGTGCCAGCAGCCCCATTTGGAACACTGAAGCTTTCTTT. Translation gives CASSPIWNTEAFF.